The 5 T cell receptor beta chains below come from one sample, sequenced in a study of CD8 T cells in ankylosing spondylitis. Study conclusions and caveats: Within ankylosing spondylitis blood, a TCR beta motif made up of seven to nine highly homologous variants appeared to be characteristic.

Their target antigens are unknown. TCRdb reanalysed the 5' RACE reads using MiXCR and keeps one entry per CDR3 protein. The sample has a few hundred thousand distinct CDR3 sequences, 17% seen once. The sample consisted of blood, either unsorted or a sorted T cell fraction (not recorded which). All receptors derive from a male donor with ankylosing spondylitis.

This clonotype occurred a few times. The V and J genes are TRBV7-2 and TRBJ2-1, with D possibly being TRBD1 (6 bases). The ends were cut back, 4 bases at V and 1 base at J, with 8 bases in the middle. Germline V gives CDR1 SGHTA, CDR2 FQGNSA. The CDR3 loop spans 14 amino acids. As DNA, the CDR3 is TGTGCCAGCAGCTCACAGGGATCCTACAATGAGCAGTTCTTC. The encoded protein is CASSSQGSYNEQFF.

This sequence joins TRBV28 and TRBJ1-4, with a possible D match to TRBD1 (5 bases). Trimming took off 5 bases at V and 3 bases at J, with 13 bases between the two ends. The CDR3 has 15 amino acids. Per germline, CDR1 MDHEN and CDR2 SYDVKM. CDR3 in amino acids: CASSLPGTSNEKLFF. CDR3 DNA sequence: TGTGCCAGCAGTCTACCAGGGACGTCTAATGAAAAACTGTTTTTT.

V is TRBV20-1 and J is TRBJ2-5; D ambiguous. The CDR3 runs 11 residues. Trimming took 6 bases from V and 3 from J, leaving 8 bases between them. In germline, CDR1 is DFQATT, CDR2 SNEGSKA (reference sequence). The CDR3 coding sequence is TGCAGTGCGTACAAGAAAGAGACCCAGTACTTC. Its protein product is CSAYKKETQYF.

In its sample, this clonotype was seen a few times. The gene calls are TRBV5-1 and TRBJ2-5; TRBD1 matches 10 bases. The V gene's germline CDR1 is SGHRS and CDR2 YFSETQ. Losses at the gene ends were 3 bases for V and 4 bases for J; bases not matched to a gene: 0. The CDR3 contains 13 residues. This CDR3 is CASSWTGGETQYF. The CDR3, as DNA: TGCGCCAGCAGCTGGACAGGGGGAGAGACCCAGTACTTC.

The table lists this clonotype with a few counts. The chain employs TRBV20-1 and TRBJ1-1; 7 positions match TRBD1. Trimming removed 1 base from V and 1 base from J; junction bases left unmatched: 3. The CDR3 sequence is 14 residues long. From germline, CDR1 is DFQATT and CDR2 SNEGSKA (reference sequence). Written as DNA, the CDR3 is TGCAGTGCTAGAGTCCAGGGGGAGAACACTGAAGCTTTCTTT. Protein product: CSARVQGENTEAFF.